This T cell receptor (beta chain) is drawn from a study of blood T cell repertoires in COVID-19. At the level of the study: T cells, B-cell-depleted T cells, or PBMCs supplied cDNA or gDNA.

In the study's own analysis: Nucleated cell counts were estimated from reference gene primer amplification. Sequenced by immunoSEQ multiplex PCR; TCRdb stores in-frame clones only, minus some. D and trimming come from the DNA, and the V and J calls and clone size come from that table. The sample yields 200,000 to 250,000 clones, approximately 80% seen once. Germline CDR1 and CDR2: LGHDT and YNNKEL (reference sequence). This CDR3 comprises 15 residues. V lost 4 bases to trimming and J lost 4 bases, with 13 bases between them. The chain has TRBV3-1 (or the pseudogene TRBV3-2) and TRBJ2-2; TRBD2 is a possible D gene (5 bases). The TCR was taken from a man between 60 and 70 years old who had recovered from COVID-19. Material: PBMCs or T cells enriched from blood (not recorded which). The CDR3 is CASSPQTIVTGELFF. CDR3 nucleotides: TGTGCCAGCAGCCCTCAGACTATAGTCACCGGGGAGCTGTTTTTT.